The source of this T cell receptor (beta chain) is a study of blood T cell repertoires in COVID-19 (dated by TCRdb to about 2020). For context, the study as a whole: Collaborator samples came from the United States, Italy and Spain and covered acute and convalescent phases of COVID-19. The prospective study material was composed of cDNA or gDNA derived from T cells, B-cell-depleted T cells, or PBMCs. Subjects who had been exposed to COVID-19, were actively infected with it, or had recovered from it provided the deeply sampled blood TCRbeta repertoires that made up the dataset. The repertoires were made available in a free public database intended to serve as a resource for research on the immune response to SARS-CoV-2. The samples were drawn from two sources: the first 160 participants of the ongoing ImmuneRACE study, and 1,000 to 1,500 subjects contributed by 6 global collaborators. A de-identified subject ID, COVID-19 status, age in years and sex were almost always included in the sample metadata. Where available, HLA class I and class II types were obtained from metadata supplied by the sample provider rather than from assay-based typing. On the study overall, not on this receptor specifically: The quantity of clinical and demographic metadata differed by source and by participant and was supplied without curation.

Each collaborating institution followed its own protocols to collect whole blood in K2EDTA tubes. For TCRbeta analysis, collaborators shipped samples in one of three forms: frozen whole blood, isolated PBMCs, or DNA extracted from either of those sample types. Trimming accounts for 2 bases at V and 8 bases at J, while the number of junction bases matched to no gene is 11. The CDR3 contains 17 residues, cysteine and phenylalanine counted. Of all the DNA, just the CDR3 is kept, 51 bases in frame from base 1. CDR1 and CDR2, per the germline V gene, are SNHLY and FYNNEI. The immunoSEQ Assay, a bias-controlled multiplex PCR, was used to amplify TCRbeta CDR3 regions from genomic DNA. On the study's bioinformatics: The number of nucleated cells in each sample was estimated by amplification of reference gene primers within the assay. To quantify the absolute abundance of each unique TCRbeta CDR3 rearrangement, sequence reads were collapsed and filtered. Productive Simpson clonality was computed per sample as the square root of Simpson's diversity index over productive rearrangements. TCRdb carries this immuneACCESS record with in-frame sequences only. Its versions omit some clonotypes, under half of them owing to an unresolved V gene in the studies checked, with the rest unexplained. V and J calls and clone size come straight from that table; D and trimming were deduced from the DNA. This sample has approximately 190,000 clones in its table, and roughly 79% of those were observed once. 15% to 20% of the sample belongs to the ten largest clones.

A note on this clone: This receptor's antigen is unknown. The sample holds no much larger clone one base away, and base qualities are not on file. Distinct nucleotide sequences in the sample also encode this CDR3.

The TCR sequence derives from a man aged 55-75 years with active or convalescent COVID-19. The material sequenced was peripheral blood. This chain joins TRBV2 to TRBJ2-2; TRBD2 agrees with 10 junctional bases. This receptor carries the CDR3 CASSERKREGPGGELFF. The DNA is TGTGCCAGCAGTGAAAGGAAGCGGGAGGGCCCGGGAGGGGAGCTGTTTTTT.